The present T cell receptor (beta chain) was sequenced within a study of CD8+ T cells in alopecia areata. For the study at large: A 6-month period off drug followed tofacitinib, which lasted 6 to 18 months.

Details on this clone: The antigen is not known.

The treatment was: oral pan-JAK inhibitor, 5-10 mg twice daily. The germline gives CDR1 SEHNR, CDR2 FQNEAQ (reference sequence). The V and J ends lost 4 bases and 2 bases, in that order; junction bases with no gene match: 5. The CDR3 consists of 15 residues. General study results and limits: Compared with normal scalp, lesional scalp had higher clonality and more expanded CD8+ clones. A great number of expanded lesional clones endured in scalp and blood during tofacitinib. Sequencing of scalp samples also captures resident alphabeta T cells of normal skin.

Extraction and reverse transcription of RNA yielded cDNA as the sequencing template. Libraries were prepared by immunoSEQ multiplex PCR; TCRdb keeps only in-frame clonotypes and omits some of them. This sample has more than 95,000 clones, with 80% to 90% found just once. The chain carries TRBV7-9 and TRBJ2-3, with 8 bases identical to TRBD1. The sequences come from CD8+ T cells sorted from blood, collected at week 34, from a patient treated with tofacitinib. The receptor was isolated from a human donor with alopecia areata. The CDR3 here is CASSSRDRTTDTQYF. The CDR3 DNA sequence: TGTGCCAGCAGCTCGCGGGACAGGACCACAGATACGCAGTATTTT. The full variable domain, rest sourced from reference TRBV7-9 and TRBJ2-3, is DTGVSQNPRHKITKRGQNVTFRCDPISEHNRLYWYRQTLGQGPEFLTYFQNEAQLEKSRLLSDRFSAERPKGSFSTLEIQRTEQGDSAMYLCASSSRDRTTDTQYFGPGTRLTVL.